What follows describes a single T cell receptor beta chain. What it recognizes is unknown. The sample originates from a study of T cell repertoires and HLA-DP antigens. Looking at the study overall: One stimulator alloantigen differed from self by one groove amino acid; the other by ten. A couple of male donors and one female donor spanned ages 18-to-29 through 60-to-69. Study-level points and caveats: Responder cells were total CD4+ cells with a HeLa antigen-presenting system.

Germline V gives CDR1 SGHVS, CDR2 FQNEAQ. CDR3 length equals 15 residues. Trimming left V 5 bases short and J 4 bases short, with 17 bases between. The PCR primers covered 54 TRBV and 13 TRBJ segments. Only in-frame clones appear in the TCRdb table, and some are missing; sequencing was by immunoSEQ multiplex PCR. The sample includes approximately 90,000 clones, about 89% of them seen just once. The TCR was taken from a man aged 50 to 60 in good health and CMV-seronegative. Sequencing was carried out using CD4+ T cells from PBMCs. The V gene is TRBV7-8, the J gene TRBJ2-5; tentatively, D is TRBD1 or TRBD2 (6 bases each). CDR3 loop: CASSPGTGRRETQYF. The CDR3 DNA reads TGTGCCAGCAGCCCAGGAACAGGGAGGAGAGAGACCCAGTACTTC.